This T cell receptor beta chain was found in a study of cytomegalovirus exposure and HLA in healthy donors. The PCR made use of 60 Vbeta and 13 Jbeta primers. TCRdb keeps only in-frame clones here, not all; method: immunoSEQ multiplex PCR. The sample yields roughly 150,000 clones, 75% seen once. The ends were cut back, 5 bases at V and 1 base at J, with 17 bases in the middle. Germline CDR1 and CDR2: MNHEY and SMNVEV (reference sequence). The CDR3 extends over 16 amino acids. General study results and limits: The classifier reportedly diagnosed cytomegalovirus status with high sensitivity and specificity.

This clone was observed a handful of times. Its cognate antigen is unknown. The source material was PBMCs. V gene TRBV27 combines with J gene TRBJ1-1, with TRBD1 as a possible D gene (6 bases). The TCR comes from a woman aged 45-65 years in good health and CMV-seropositive. CDR3 coding DNA: TGTGCCAGCAGTCCTCGCTGGGACATCAAGAACACTGAAGCTTTCTTT. Its protein product is CASSPRWDIKNTEAFF.